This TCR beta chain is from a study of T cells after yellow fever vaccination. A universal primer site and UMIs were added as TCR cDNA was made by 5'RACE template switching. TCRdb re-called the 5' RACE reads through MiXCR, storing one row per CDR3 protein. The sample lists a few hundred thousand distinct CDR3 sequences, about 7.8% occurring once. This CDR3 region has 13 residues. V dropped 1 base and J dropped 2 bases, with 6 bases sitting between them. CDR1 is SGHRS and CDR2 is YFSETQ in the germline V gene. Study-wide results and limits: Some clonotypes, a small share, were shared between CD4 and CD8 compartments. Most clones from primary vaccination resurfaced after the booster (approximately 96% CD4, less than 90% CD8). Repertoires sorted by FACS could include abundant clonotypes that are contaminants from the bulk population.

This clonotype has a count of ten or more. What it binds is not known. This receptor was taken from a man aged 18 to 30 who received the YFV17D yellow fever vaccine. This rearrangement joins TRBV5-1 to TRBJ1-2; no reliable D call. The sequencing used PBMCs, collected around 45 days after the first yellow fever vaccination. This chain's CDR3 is CASSLKTNYGYTF. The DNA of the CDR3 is TGCGCCAGCAGCTTGAAGACAAACTATGGCTACACCTTC.